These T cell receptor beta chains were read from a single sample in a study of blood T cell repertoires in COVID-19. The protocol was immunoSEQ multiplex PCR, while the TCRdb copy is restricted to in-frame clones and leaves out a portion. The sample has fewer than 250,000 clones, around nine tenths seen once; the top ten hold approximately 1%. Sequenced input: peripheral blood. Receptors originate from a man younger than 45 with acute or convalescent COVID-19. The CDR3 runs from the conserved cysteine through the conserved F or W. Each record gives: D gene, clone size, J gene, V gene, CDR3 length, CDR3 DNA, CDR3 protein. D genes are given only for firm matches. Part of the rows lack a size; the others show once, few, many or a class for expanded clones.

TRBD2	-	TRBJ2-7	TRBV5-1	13	TGCGCCAGCAGAAGGGGTGAGCGGGGCGAGCAGTACTTC	CASRRGERGEQYF
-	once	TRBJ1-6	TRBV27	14	TGTGCCAGCAGTTTTCGGAGGGATAATTCACCCCTCCACTTT	CASSFRRDNSPLHF
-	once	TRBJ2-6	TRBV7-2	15	TGTGCCAGCAGCTCAGGAGGTTCTGGGGCCAACGTCCTGACTTTC	CASSSGGSGANVLTF
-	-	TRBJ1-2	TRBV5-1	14	TGCGCCAGCAGCTTTAGGGGTGAGCCTGGTGGCTACACCTTC	CASSFRGEPGGYTF
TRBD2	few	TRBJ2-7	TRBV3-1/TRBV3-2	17	TGTGCCAGCAGCCAAGACCGACTAGCGGGAGTACCGGGCGAGCAGTACTTC	CASSQDRLAGVPGEQYF
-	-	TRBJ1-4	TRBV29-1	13	TGCAGCGTTAGACGACAGATTAATGAAAAACTGTTTTTT	CSVRRQINEKLFF
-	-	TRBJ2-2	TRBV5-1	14	TGCGCCAGCAGCCCGGGACTTATTACCGGGGAGCTGTTTTTT	CASSPGLITGELFF
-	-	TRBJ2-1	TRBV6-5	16	TGTGCCAGCAGTTACTCTACGGGCAGGGGTGTCAATGAGCAGTTCTTC	CASSYSTGRGVNEQFF
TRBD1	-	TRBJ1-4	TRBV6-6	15	TGTGCCAGCAAGGGGGCCGCCAGGGGGAATGAAAAACTGTTTTTT	CASKGAARGNEKLFF
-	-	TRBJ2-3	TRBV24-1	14	TGTGCCACCAGTGATGCTCCGGGTTCCCTTCCGCAGTATTTT	CATSDAPGSLPQYF
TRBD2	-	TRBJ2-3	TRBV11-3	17	TGTGCCAGCAGCTTAGAGCTAGCGGGAGGGAGCACAGATACGCAGTATTTT	CASSLELAGGSTDTQYF
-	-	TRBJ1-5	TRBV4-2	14	TGTGCCAGCAGCGAAAATGAACCGGATCAGCCCCAGCATTTT	CASSENEPDQPQHF
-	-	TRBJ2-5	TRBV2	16	TGTGCCAGCACTAAGGGGCAGCCAACCCAACAAGAGACCCAGTACTTC	CASTKGQPTQQETQYF
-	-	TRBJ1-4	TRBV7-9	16	TGTGCCAGCAGCTACCAGGGGAGTGCGGCTAATGAAAAACTGTTTTTT	CASSYQGSAANEKLFF
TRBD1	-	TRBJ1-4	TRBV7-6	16	TGTGCCAGCAGCTCAGGACCGGGACAGTCGGAAGAAAAACTGTTTTTT	CASSSGPGQSEEKLFF
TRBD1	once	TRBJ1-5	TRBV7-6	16	TGTGCCAGCAGCTTAGTAGGGGGACAGGGGAATCAGCCCCAGCATTTT	CASSLVGGQGNQPQHF
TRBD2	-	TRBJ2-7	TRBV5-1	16	TGCGCCAGCAGCTTCTCCTGGACTAGCGGGTCTGATGAGCAGTACTTC	CASSFSWTSGSDEQYF
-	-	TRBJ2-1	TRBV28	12	TGTGCCAGCATTAAAGCCCCGTATGAGCAGTTCTTC	CASIKAPYEQFF
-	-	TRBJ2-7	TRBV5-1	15	TGCGCCAGCAGCTTGCAGGAGGGGATCATCCACGAGCAGTACTTC	CASSLQEGIIHEQYF
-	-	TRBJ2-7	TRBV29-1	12	TGCAGCGTTCGGGACACTTCCTACGAGCAGTACTTC	CSVRDTSYEQYF
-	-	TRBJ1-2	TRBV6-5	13	TGTGCCAGCAGTTATGGACAGTCTTATGGCTACACCTTC	CASSYGQSYGYTF
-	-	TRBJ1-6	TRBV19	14	TGTGCCAGTTCATTCTCCGGGTCCGGTTCACCCCTCCACTTT	CASSFSGSGSPLHF
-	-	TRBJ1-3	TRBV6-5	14	TGTGCCAGCAGTTTCCGGAGCTCTGGAAACACCATATATTTT	CASSFRSSGNTIYF
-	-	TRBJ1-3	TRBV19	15	TGTGCCAGTAGTATGGGAGTGAGCTCTGGAAACACCATATATTTT	CASSMGVSSGNTIYF
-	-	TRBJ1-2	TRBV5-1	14	TGCGCCAGCAGCTTGGGACGCGGGCTCTATGGCTACACCTTC	CASSLGRGLYGYTF
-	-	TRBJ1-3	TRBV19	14	TGTGCCACCAAAGAAAGAGGTTCAGGAAACACCATATATTTT	CATKERGSGNTIYF
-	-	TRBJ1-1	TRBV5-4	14	TGTGCCAGCAGCTTGATTGGACAGCCTCTTGAAGCTTTCTTT	CASSLIGQPLEAFF
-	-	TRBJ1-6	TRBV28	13	TGTGCCAGCAAGGCGGGCCCCTATTCACCCCTCCACTTT	CASKAGPYSPLHF
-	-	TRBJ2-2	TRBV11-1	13	TGTGCCAGCAGGCCTACCCCGGGGGGGGAGCTGTTTTTT	CASRPTPGGELFF
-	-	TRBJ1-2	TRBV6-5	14	TGTGCCAGCAGAATGGACCGGGCTGGGGGCGGCTACACCTTC	CASRMDRAGGGYTF
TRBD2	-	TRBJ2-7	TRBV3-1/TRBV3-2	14	TGTGCCAGCAGCCTCGGGACTAGCGGGACCGAGCAGTACTTC	CASSLGTSGTEQYF
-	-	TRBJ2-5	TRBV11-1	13	TGTGCCAGCAGCCCGGGGGACCAAGAGACCCAGTACTTC	CASSPGDQETQYF
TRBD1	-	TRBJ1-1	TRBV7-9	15	TGTGCCAGCAGCTTTGCAGGGGGGAGGAACACTGAAGCTTTCTTT	CASSFAGGRNTEAFF
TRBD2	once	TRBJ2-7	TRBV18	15	TGTGCCAGCTCACTCAACTCCGGGACTAGTGGCGAGCAGTACTTC	CASSLNSGTSGEQYF
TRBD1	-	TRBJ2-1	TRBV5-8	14	TGTGCCAGCAGCCGGGACAGGGATTACAATGAGCAGTTCTTC	CASSRDRDYNEQFF
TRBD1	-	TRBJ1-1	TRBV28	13	TGTGCCAGCAGTGGACAGGTTGCCCAGGGAGCTTTCTTT	CASSGQVAQGAFF
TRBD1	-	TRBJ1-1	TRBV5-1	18	TGCGCCAGCAGCTTGGGACGACAGGGGGCCCTATCCTACACTGAAGCTTTCTTT	CASSLGRQGALSYTEAFF
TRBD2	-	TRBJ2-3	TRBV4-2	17	TGTGCCAGCAGCCAAGAAGTCGGGGGGGCCAAGGCAGATACGCAGTATTTT	CASSQEVGGAKADTQYF
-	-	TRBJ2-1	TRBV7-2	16	TGTGCCAGCAGCCCAACGGAGCGAGTTCCGTACAATGAGCAGTTCTTC	CASSPTERVPYNEQFF
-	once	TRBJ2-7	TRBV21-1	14	TGTGCCAGCAGCAATTACAGGGACACCTACGAGCAGTACTTC	CASSNYRDTYEQYF
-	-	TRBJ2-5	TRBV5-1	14	TGCGCCAGCTCCAGATTGATGGGGCACGAGACCCAGTACTTC	CASSRLMGHETQYF
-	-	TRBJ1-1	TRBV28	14	TGTGCCAGCAGTTTGAGGGAATTGAACACTGAAGCTTTCTTT	CASSLRELNTEAFF
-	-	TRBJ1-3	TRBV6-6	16	TGTGCCTCCGGGGGGGGGCGGACAAACTCTGGAAACACCATATATTTT	CASGGGRTNSGNTIYF